Here is one T cell receptor beta chain with its context. This sample stems from a study of shared clonotypes between healthy human individuals. The protocol was immunoSEQ multiplex PCR, while the TCRdb copy is restricted to in-frame clones and leaves out a portion. The table records around 2.1 million clones, approximately 96% of them present only once. Trimming removed 3 bases from V and 3 bases from J, with 17 bases in between. Germline loops: CDR1 SNHLY, CDR2 FYNNEI. CDR3 length: 16 residues. This TCR derives from a man aged 18 to 29 in good health. The V call is TRBV2, the J call TRBJ2-5; TRBD2 is a possible D gene (6 bases). Sequencing used naive CD4+ T cells sorted from blood. Subset specified: CD45RA+ positively selected. CDR3 sequence: CASSERSPGVEETQYF. DNA of the CDR3: TGTGCCAGCAGTGAGCGGTCTCCGGGAGTCGAAGAGACCCAGTACTTC. The full variable domain, with the rest looked up from reference TRBV2 and TRBJ2-5, is EPEVTQTPSHQVTQMGQEVILRCVPISNHLYFYWYRQILGQKVEFLVSFYNNEISEKSEIFDDQFSVERPDGSNFTLKIRSTKLEDSAMYFCASSERSPGVEETQYFGPGTRLLVL.